The rows below give T cell receptor beta chains drawn from one sample of a study of persistence of HIV-infected CD4 T cells. No antigen has been assigned to these receptors. Assay: immunoSEQ multiplex PCR; the TCRdb copy retains only in-frame clones and omits some. The data hold tens of thousands of clones, with roughly 74% observed a single time. The sample consisted of CD4+ T cells sorted from PBMCs after approximately 19-hour stimulation, taken from a patient who received antiretroviral therapy. Receptor source: an adult man with HIV who was CMV-seropositive. The CDR3 runs from the conserved cysteine through the conserved F or W. D genes are given only for firm matches. Clone size is stated in some rows and not others, as once, few, many or a class when expanded.

D gene: .
V gene: TRBV19
J gene: TRBJ2-3
clone size: .
CDR3 DNA: TGTGCCAGTAGTACCCTAAAGACGAGCGGTCTGATGGGCACAGATACGCAGTATTTT
CDR3 protein: CASSTLKTSGLMGTDTQYF

D gene: .
V gene: TRBV2
J gene: TRBJ2-1
clone size: .
CDR3 DNA: TGTGCCAGCAGTACAGGGTACAATGAGCAGTTCTTC
CDR3 protein: CASSTGYNEQFF

D gene: .
V gene: TRBV30
J gene: TRBJ1-2
clone size: once
CDR3 DNA: TGTGCCTGGAGTATGCGGGGCGGCTACACCTTC
CDR3 protein: CAWSMRGGYTF

D gene: .
V gene: TRBV7-9
J gene: TRBJ2-7
clone size: .
CDR3 DNA: TGTGCCAGCAGCCGGAGAGGGGGTTGGATCTACGAGCAGTACTTC
CDR3 protein: CASSRRGGWIYEQYF

D gene: TRBD1
V gene: TRBV6-4
J gene: TRBJ1-1
clone size: .
CDR3 DNA: TGTGCCAGCAGAAGCGGAGACAGGGGCGAAGCTTTCTTT
CDR3 protein: CASRSGDRGEAFF

D gene: .
V gene: TRBV7-2
J gene: TRBJ1-3
clone size: once
CDR3 DNA: TGTGCCAGCAGCCCCGGACAACCTGGAAACACCATATATTTT
CDR3 protein: CASSPGQPGNTIYF

D gene: TRBD1
V gene: TRBV29-1
J gene: TRBJ1-4
clone size: .
CDR3 DNA: TGCAGCGTTCGGGACAGGGTGAATGAAAAACTGTTTTTT
CDR3 protein: CSVRDRVNEKLFF

D gene: TRBD1
V gene: TRBV19
J gene: TRBJ1-5
clone size: .
CDR3 DNA: TGTGCCAGTAGTATAGGGGACAGGCTTCATAGCAATCAGCCCCAGCATTTT
CDR3 protein: CASSIGDRLHSNQPQHF

D gene: .
V gene: TRBV7-9
J gene: TRBJ1-5
clone size: medium-sized
CDR3 DNA: TGTGCCAGCAGCCCGAACCTCGAGGGACAGCCCCAGCATTTT
CDR3 protein: CASSPNLEGQPQHF

D gene: .
V gene: TRBV19
J gene: TRBJ2-6
clone size: .
CDR3 DNA: TGTGCCAGTAGTATCCCCGGGAGCGGGGCCAACGTCCTGACTTTC
CDR3 protein: CASSIPGSGANVLTF

D gene: TRBD1
V gene: TRBV5-1
J gene: TRBJ2-2
clone size: .
CDR3 DNA: TGCGCCAGCAGCTCCCGGGACAGGGAGGCCGGGGAGCTGTTTTTT
CDR3 protein: CASSSRDREAGELFF

D gene: .
V gene: TRBV27
J gene: TRBJ2-7
clone size: once
CDR3 DNA: TGTGCCAGCAGTTCCTCTTTGGGGTACGAGCAGTACTTC
CDR3 protein: CASSSSLGYEQYF

D gene: .
V gene: TRBV28
J gene: TRBJ2-5
clone size: .
CDR3 DNA: TGTGCCAGCACTTGGTGGGGACGGCAAAAAGAGACCCAGTACTTC
CDR3 protein: CASTWWGRQKETQYF

D gene: .
V gene: TRBV10-3
J gene: TRBJ1-4
clone size: .
CDR3 DNA: TGTGCCATCAGCGGAACAACTAATGAAAAACTGTTTTTT
CDR3 protein: CAISGTTNEKLFF

D gene: .
V gene: TRBV4-3
J gene: TRBJ1-6
clone size: .
CDR3 DNA: TGCGCCAGCAGCCAGGCAGACCATAATTCACCCCTCCACTTT
CDR3 protein: CASSQADHNSPLHF

D gene: TRBD1
V gene: TRBV30
J gene: TRBJ1-2
clone size: .
CDR3 DNA: TGTGCCTGGAGTTATCCCAGGGGGCTCAATGGCTACACCTTC
CDR3 protein: CAWSYPRGLNGYTF

D gene: .
V gene: TRBV30
J gene: TRBJ1-1
clone size: once
CDR3 DNA: TGTGCCTGGGACCCGGGACACTTGAACACTGAAGCTTTCTTT
CDR3 protein: CAWDPGHLNTEAFF

D gene: .
V gene: TRBV4-3
J gene: TRBJ2-1
clone size: .
CDR3 DNA: TGCGCCAGCAGCCAAGGAGGGGGGGGTCAAGTTGGCAATGAGCAGTTCTTC
CDR3 protein: CASSQGGGGQVGNEQFF

D gene: .
V gene: TRBV6-5
J gene: TRBJ1-6
clone size: .
CDR3 DNA: TGTGCCAGCAGTCGACGTGGGCTGGGATCACCCCTCCACTTT
CDR3 protein: CASSRRGLGSPLHF

D gene: .
V gene: TRBV7-9
J gene: TRBJ1-5
clone size: .
CDR3 DNA: TGTGCCAGCAGCTTACAAGGACAGAATCAGCCCCAGCATTTT
CDR3 protein: CASSLQGQNQPQHF

D gene: .
V gene: TRBV2
J gene: TRBJ1-6
clone size: .
CDR3 DNA: TGTGCCAGCAGTGAAAAGGGGTTAATCGGGGCGAATTCACCCCTCCACTTT
CDR3 protein: CASSEKGLIGANSPLHF

D gene: .
V gene: TRBV10-2
J gene: TRBJ1-4
clone size: .
CDR3 DNA: TGCGCCACCCTAGAACAGGTCACGTTTCGAACTAATGAAAAACTGTTTTTT
CDR3 protein: CATLEQVTFRTNEKLFF

D gene: .
V gene: TRBV7-9
J gene: TRBJ2-3
clone size: .
CDR3 DNA: TGTGCCAGCAGCTTAGAACTAGCAGTACGCACAGATACGCAGTATTTT
CDR3 protein: CASSLELAVRTDTQYF

D gene: TRBD2
V gene: TRBV7-2
J gene: TRBJ2-3
clone size: .
CDR3 DNA: TGTGCCAGCAGCTTAGTGGGGACTAGTCTAAGCACAGATACGCAGTATTTT
CDR3 protein: CASSLVGTSLSTDTQYF

D gene: TRBD2
V gene: TRBV11-2
J gene: TRBJ2-1
clone size: .
CDR3 DNA: TGTGCCAGCAGCTTTAGCGGGCGGAGCTCCTACAATGAGCAGTTCTTC
CDR3 protein: CASSFSGRSSYNEQFF

D gene: TRBD1
V gene: TRBV19
J gene: TRBJ1-6
clone size: .
CDR3 DNA: TGTGCCAGTAGGAGCGTTCCGACAGGGCTAATCTTGGATTCACCCCTCCACTTT
CDR3 protein: CASRSVPTGLILDSPLHF